The 8 T cell receptor beta chains below were found in one sample sequenced in a study of T-cell reconstitution after alpha-beta-depleted transplantation in children. Unique molecular identifiers were incorporated into the prepared TCRbeta library. TCRdb re-derived calls from the PCR reads in MiXCR, one entry per CDR3 protein. The sample lists roughly 400,000 distinct CDR3 sequences, 43% occurring once. The sample was PBMCs, taken before TCRalphabeta/CD19-depleted stem cell transplant. The receptors were gathered from a girl aged 2-10 years with aplastic anemia, due to receive a stem cell transplant.

DNA for the CDR3: TGTGCCAGCAGCCCTCCCAGGGGGCTAAGAGATACGCAGTATTTT. It encodes CASSPPRGLRDTQYF. The chain combines TRBV3-1 with TRBJ2-3; 8 bases are a match to TRBD1. Germline V CDR1 and CDR2: LGHDT, YNNKEL (reference sequence). The CDR3 sequence is 15 residues long. The J segment lost 5 bases and the V segment lost 4 bases, leaving 8 bases of the junction unmatched.

This clonotype showed up many times. The chain recombines TRBV15 with TRBJ2-3; D is undetermined. The CDR3 is made up of 12 amino acids. Per the germline V gene, CDR1 is LNHNV and CDR2 is YYDKDF (reference sequence). Trimming pared 0 bases from V and 6 bases from J, leaving 4 bases between. CDR3 in DNA: TGTGCCACCAGCAGAGATCCGGATACGCAGTATTTT. This encodes CATSRDPDTQYF.

The chain combines TRBV15 with TRBJ2-7, with 11 nucleotides matching TRBD1. V lost 0 bases, J lost 3 bases, and 4 bases stayed unmatched. CDR3 length: 16 residues. The germline CDR1 and CDR2 sequences are LNHNV and YYDKDF (reference sequence). The CDR3 sequence is CATSRDPGQGDYEQYF. The CDR3 DNA reads as TGTGCCACCAGCAGAGATCCGGGACAGGGGGACTACGAGCAGTACTTC. The whole variable domain, remainder taken from reference TRBV15 and TRBJ2-7, is DAMVIQNPRYQVTQFGKPVTLSCSQTLNHNVMYWYQQKSSQAPKLLFHYYDKDFNNEADTPDNFQSRRPNTSFCFLDIRSPGLGDTAMYLCATSRDPGQGDYEQYFGPGTRLTVT.

The chain carries TRBV5-1 and TRBJ2-6; tentatively, D is TRBD1 or TRBD2 (7 bases each). The ends were cut back, 3 bases at V and 4 bases at J, with 11 bases in the middle. Germline CDR1 and CDR2: SGHRS and YFSETQ. This CDR3 has 15 amino acids. The CDR3 sequence is CASSSGGQGANVLTF. In DNA form, the CDR3 reads TGCGCCAGCAGCTCGGGGGGACAGGGGGCCAACGTCCTGACTTTC.

The chain has TRBV18 and TRBJ2-2; 8 nucleotides line up with TRBD1. The germline CDR1 and CDR2 sequences are KGHSH and LQKENI. The CDR3 sequence is 19 residues long. V lost 5 bases and J lost 4; bases outside the gene matches: 18. The CDR3 reads CASSSSRTGPHFGTGELFF. Written as DNA, the CDR3 is TGTGCCAGCTCATCTTCCCGGACAGGGCCGCATTTCGGCACCGGGGAGCTGTTTTTT.

J is TRBJ2-2 and V is TRBV7-9; D uncertain. Trimming removed 10 bases at V and 3 bases at J, with 24 bases between. CDR1 is SEHNR, CDR2 FQNEAQ, per germline (reference sequence). The CDR3 runs 17 residues. The chain's CDR3 is CAILSGPIKSYTGELFF. The CDR3 coding sequence is TGTGCCATCCTGAGTGGTCCAATCAAGAGCTACACCGGGGAGCTGTTTTTT.

V and J are TRBV29-1 and TRBJ2-3; 7 bases align to TRBD1. This CDR3 spans 14 amino acids. The V gene's germline CDR1 is SQVTM and CDR2 ANQGSEA. J was trimmed by 8 bases and V by 2 bases; bases with no gene match: 10. The CDR3 sequence: CSVEPTGPRGTQYF. The CDR3 DNA reads as TGCAGCGTTGAACCGACAGGGCCTAGGGGTACGCAGTATTTT.

Points on this clonotype: A junction end diverges from the germline sequence, so it may reflect a read error. This sequence joins TRBV6-1 and TRBJ1-5; D not certain. The CDR3 spans 15 residues. Per germline, CDR1 MNHNS and CDR2 SASEGT. The CDR3 reads CASRATFLSNQPEHF. The CDR3 DNA reads TGTGCCAGCAGGGCGACATTTCTTAGCAATCAGCCCGAGCATTTT.